One sample yielded the 30 T cell receptor beta chains listed below, sequenced in a study of blood T cell repertoires in COVID-19. Using immunoSEQ multiplex PCR, the repertoire was profiled, and TCRdb retains in-frame clones only, with some absent. This sample has over 150,000 clones, with 87% found just once. Sequencing was performed on peripheral blood. Receptors originate from a woman aged 18-29 years who had recovered from COVID-19.

The chain links TRBV7-2 to TRBJ1-2; 9 bases match TRBD1. The J segment lost 5 bases and the V segment lost 5 bases, leaving 9 bases of the junction unmatched. Germline CDR1 reads SGHTA; CDR2 reads FQGNSA. The CDR3 loop spans 15 amino acids. CDR3 nucleotide sequence: TGTGCCAGCAGCCTCACAGACAGGGGGATGTATGGCTACACCTTC. Translating gives CASSLTDRGMYGYTF.

The V and J genes are TRBV19 and TRBJ1-1; D remains ambiguous. The CDR3 contains 14 residues. V was clipped by 8 bases and J by 1 base, with 14 bases between them. Germline CDR1 and CDR2: LNHDA and SQIVND (reference sequence). The CDR3 sequence is CASRAGVPNTEAFF. In nucleotides, the CDR3 is TGTGCCAGTCGGGCCGGGGTCCCGAACACTGAAGCTTTCTTT. Filled out from reference TRBV19 and TRBJ1-1, the complete variable domain reads DGGITQSPKYLFRKEGQNVTLSCEQNLNHDAMYWYRQDPGQGLRLIYYSQIVNDFQKGDIAEGYSVSREKKESFPLTVTSAQKNPTAFYLCASRAGVPNTEAFFGQGTRLTVV.

The J gene is TRBJ2-3, the V gene TRBV25-1; D remains unclear. Germline assignment: CDR1 MGHDK and CDR2 SYGVNS. The germline V and J ends were trimmed by 3 bases and 6 bases, with 4 bases remaining between them. CDR3 length: 11 amino acids. The CDR3 sequence is CASSDGDTQYF. The CDR3 bases are TGTGCCAGCAGTGACGGTGATACGCAGTATTTT.

The chain combines TRBV4-3 with TRBJ2-3; the match to TRBD2 covers 7 bases. CDR3 length: 17 amino acids. After removal of 1 base from V and 0 bases from J, the junction contained 7 bases not matched to a gene. The V gene's germline CDR1 is LGHNA and CDR2 YSLEER. The DNA for the CDR3 is TGCGCCAGCAGCCAAGGGGGGGGGTACCCTAGCACAGATACGCAGTATTTT. Translated, it gives CASSQGGGYPSTDTQYF.

The chain combines TRBV6-2 or TRBV6-3 with TRBJ1-6, with 9 bases lining up with TRBD1. With V trimmed by 5 bases and J by 7 bases, 3 bases remained unmatched. Germline V CDR1 and CDR2: MNHEY, SVGEGT. The CDR3 contains 14 residues. The CDR3 spells CASSRTGDNSPLHF. CDR3 nucleotide sequence: TGTGCCAGCAGTCGGACAGGGGACAATTCACCCCTCCACTTT.

The chain joins TRBV2 to TRBJ1-2, with a tentative D call TRBD1 (6 bases). CDR3 size: 13 residues. Germline assignment: CDR1 SNHLY and CDR2 FYNNEI. Trimming cost V 5 bases and J 1 base, with 8 bases left between them. Written as DNA, the CDR3 is TGTGCCAGCAGTTCCAGGGGTAACTATGGCTACACCTTC. Its protein product is CASSSRGNYGYTF.

The chain has TRBV27 and TRBJ2-3, with 7 bases fitting TRBD2. J was trimmed by 8 bases and V by 6 bases; bases with no gene match: 5. This CDR3 has 12 residues. From germline, CDR1 is MNHEY and CDR2 SMNVEV (reference sequence). CDR3 in DNA: TGTGCCAGCAGCCCCACGGGGGGTACGCAGTATTTT. This encodes CASSPTGGTQYF.

V is TRBV6-2 or TRBV6-3 and J is TRBJ2-4, with 8 bases fitting TRBD1. Trimming at V came to 6 bases and at J to 0 bases, leaving 28 bases not matched to a gene. CDR1 is MNHEY and CDR2 is SVGEGT in the germline V gene. The CDR3 is 23 amino acids. The CDR3 protein is CASSRRGFFLGQDDTGAKNIQYF. CDR3 coding DNA: TGTGCCAGCAGCCGACGGGGATTCTTTTTGGGACAGGACGACACCGGAGCCAAAAACATTCAGTACTTC.

This chain connects TRBV3-1 (or the pseudogene TRBV3-2) to TRBJ2-2; TRBD1 agrees at 7 bases. The CDR3 is 16 amino acids. Germline-derived CDR1 and CDR2 are LGHDT and YNNKEL (reference sequence). J gave up 0 bases and V 4 bases, and 5 bases lay outside the gene matches. The CDR3 sequence is CASSRRTGANTGELFF. Here the CDR3 DNA reads TGTGCCAGCAGCCGCCGGACAGGCGCGAACACCGGGGAGCTGTTTTTT.

The chain employs TRBV19 and TRBJ2-2, with TRBD1 as a possible D gene (6 bases). The CDR3 sequence is 13 residues long. Germline CDR1 and CDR2: LNHDA and SQIVND (reference sequence). The ends were cut back, 6 bases at V and 1 base at J, with 6 bases in the middle. The CDR3 bases are TGTGCCAGTAGGGGACAGAACACCGGGGAGCTGTTTTTT. It yields the protein CASRGQNTGELFF.

The chain couples TRBV4-1 to TRBJ2-1; D gene ambiguous. The V gene lost 0 bases and the J gene lost 8 bases, with 11 bases spanning the gap. The CDR3 is 14 residues long. CDR1 MGHRA and CDR2 YSYEKL come from the germline V gene. In nucleotides, the CDR3 is TGCGCCAGCAGCCAAGATCATAAAAGCGATGAGCAGTTCTTC. It codes for CASSQDHKSDEQFF.

In its sample, this clone was seen once. V is TRBV2 and J is TRBJ1-1; D uncertain. This CDR3 is built from 12 residues. Trimming cost V 5 bases and J 3 bases, with 7 bases left between them. Germline values: CDR1 SNHLY, CDR2 FYNNEI. CDR3 DNA sequence: TGTGCCAGCAGTTTCAGATACACTGAAGCTTTCTTT. The encoded protein is CASSFRYTEAFF.

The V gene is TRBV5-5, the J gene TRBJ2-7; 8 nucleotides align to TRBD2. Losses at the gene ends were 2 bases for V and 5 bases for J; bases not matched to a gene: 12. Germline-derived CDR1 and CDR2 are SGHKS and YYEKEE (reference sequence). The CDR3 has 16 residues. The CDR3 region has the DNA TGTGCCAGCAGCTTAGTCCCAAGCGGGAGTTCCCACGAGCAGTACGTC. Translated: CASSLVPSGSSHEQYV.

This chain uses TRBV6-4 with TRBJ1-2; 8 bases fit TRBD1. The CDR3 has 15 amino acids. V lost 6 bases, J lost 3 bases, and 9 bases stayed unmatched. Germline CDR1 MRHNA, CDR2 SNTAGT. The CDR3 DNA reads TGTGCCAGCAGACTTACAGGGGGTTTCGACTATGGCTACACCTTC. Protein: CASRLTGGFDYGYTF.

The chain links TRBV5-5 to TRBJ1-1; maybe TRBD1 (6 bases). Germline CDR1 is SGHKS and CDR2 is YYEKEE (reference sequence). V was shortened by 9 bases and J by 0 bases, with 15 bases between the two germline ends. This CDR3 has 14 residues. The CDR3: CATRDISMNTEAFF. The CDR3 bases are TGTGCCACTAGGGACATATCCATGAACACTGAAGCTTTCTTT.

The chain has TRBV7-3 and TRBJ1-2; TRBD1 is a possible D gene (5 bases). With 5 bases removed from V and 2 bases from J, the gap between germline ends came to 9 bases. The CDR3 length is 13 residues. Looked up from germline, CDR1 is SGHTA and CDR2 is FQGTGA. The CDR3 reads CASSPQGNYGYTF. For the CDR3, the DNA is TGTGCCAGCAGCCCCCAGGGAAACTATGGCTACACCTTC.

The chain links TRBV10-3 to TRBJ2-7; possibly TRBD2 for D (6 bases). The germline V gene has CDR1 ENHRY and CDR2 SYGVKD. The CDR3 is 12 amino acids. Trimming cost V 8 bases and J 11 bases, with 19 bases left between them. The CDR3 sequence: CAISSGGTHKYV. The CDR3 DNA follows: TGTGCCATCTCTTCGGGCGGGACGCATAAGTACGTC.

This clone was observed a handful of times. The chain joins TRBV2 to TRBJ2-3; 7 bases match TRBD2. The CDR3 is 16 residues long. The germline V gene has CDR1 SNHLY and CDR2 FYNNEI. The V and J ends lost 4 bases and 2 bases, in that order; junction bases with no gene match: 9. This CDR3 reads CASSGGDYPTTDTQYF. CDR3 nucleotide sequence: TGTGCCAGCAGTGGTGGGGACTACCCTACCACAGATACGCAGTATTTT. Together with reference TRBV2 and TRBJ2-3, the CDR3 gives the full variable domain: EPEVTQTPSHQVTQMGQEVILRCVPISNHLYFYWYRQILGQKVEFLVSFYNNEISEKSEIFDDQFSVERPDGSNFTLKIRSTKLEDSAMYFCASSGGDYPTTDTQYFGPGTRLTVL.

This clone was seen many times. CDR3 DNA sequence: TGTGCCAGCAGTGATACCGGGACAGGTTTTAATGAGCAGTTCTTC. This codes for CASSDTGTGFNEQFF. V is TRBV7-6 and J is TRBJ2-1, with 8 positions matching TRBD1. Looked up from germline, CDR1 is SGHVS and CDR2 is FNYEAQ. The CDR3 has 15 amino acids. V dropped 6 bases and J dropped 7; count of bases not matched to a gene: 11.

The chain recombines TRBV13 with TRBJ1-6; maybe TRBD1 (6 bases). Trimming removed 0 bases at V and 4 bases at J, with 10 bases between. CDR1 and CDR2 (germline): PRHDT, FYEKMQ (reference sequence). The CDR3 covers 16 residues. The CDR3 region has the DNA TGTGCCAGCAGCTTAGGAGGGGGACAATATAATTCACCCCTCCACTTT. This sequence encodes CASSLGGGQYNSPLHF.

The gene calls are TRBV18 and TRBJ2-5, with TRBD2 matching 10 bases. Germline CDR1 and CDR2: KGHSH and LQKENI. With 3 bases clipped from V and 1 base from J, the junction kept 5 bases outside the gene matches. The CDR3 has 16 residues. In nucleotides, the CDR3 is TGTGCCAGCTCACCTACGGGACTAGCGTCCCAAGAGACCCAGTACTTC. Residues: CASSPTGLASQETQYF.

V is TRBV30 and J is TRBJ1-1; 7 nucleotides line up with TRBD1. V was pared by 4 bases and J by 1 base, with 9 bases of the junction left unmatched. The CDR3 has 15 amino acids. Germline V gives CDR1 GTSNPN, CDR2 SVGIG (reference sequence). This chain's CDR3 is CAWKKERGPNTEAFF. The CDR3 DNA reads TGTGCCTGGAAGAAGGAGAGGGGGCCGAACACTGAAGCTTTCTTT. The whole variable domain, remainder taken from reference TRBV30 and TRBJ1-1, is SQTIHQWPATLVQPVGSPLSLECTVEGTSNPNLYWYRQAAGRGLQLLFYSVGIGQISSEVPQNLSASRPQDRQFILSSKKLLLSDSGFYLCAWKKERGPNTEAFFGQGTRLTVV.

This chain links TRBV6-5 with TRBJ1-5; 9 nucleotides line up with TRBD1. The V segment lost 8 bases and the J segment 7 bases; nucleotides outside the gene matches: 9. Germline V lookup: CDR1 MNHEY, CDR2 SVGAGI. The CDR3 runs to 14 residues. CDR3 DNA: TGTGCCAGCCGGGGACAGGGAAAACCCCAGCCCCAGCATTTT. Its protein is CASRGQGKPQPQHF.

The rearrangement joins TRBV5-4 to TRBJ2-2; D possibly corresponds to TRBD1 (5 bases). V shed 1 base and J shed 1 base, with 11 bases lying between them. The CDR3 is 16 amino acids. Germline values: CDR1 SGHNT, CDR2 YYREEE (reference sequence). The chain's CDR3 is CASSLSRTLNTGELFF. CDR3 DNA sequence: TGTGCCAGCAGCTTGAGTAGGACATTGAACACCGGGGAGCTGTTTTTT.

This chain links TRBV6-5 with TRBJ2-2; 9 positions agree with TRBD1. The CDR3 has 15 residues. V lost 8 bases, J lost 7 bases, and 11 bases stayed unmatched. Germline V gene data show CDR1 as MNHEY and CDR2 as SVGAGI. The CDR3 DNA is TGTGCCAGCGGGCGATACAGGGGGCAGAGCGGGGAGCTGTTTTTT. This sequence encodes CASGRYRGQSGELFF.

The chain has TRBV6-4 and TRBJ1-2; 8 nucleotides line up with TRBD1. The trim removed 3 bases at V and 3 bases at J, leaving 0 bases unmatched. The germline CDR1 and CDR2 sequences are MRHNA and SNTAGT. The CDR3 loop spans 13 amino acids. The CDR3 coding sequence is TGTGCCAGCAGTGAGACAGGGGACTATGGCTACACCTTC. The encoded protein is CASSETGDYGYTF.

The CDR3 reads CASSSTKRGYTF. CDR3 sequence (DNA): TGTGCCAGCAGCTCGACCAAGAGGGGCTACACCTTC. The chain couples TRBV7-2 to TRBJ1-2; unclear D gene. The V end lost 4 bases, the J end lost 8 bases, and 11 bases lay between the germline ends. The CDR3 has 12 residues. Germline assignment: CDR1 SGHTA and CDR2 FQGNSA. Full variable domain (missing parts from reference TRBV7-2 and TRBJ1-2): GAGVSQSPSNKVTEKGKDVELRCDPISGHTALYWYRQSLGQGLEFLIYFQGNSAPDKSGLPSDRFSAERTGGSVSTLTIQRTQQEDSAVYLCASSSTKRGYTFGSGTRLTVV.

This rearrangement joins TRBV24-1 to TRBJ2-3, with 13 bases lining up with TRBD2. The CDR3 totals 19 residues. Germline CDR1 is KGHDR and CDR2 is SFDVKD. The trim removed 3 bases at V and 3 bases at J, leaving 11 bases unmatched. The CDR3 is CATSDPTQGLAGVTDTQYF. In nucleotides, the CDR3 is TGTGCCACCAGTGATCCGACTCAAGGACTAGCGGGGGTTACAGATACGCAGTATTTT.

This rearrangement joins TRBV29-1 to TRBJ2-2; possibly TRBD1 for D (7 bases). V gave up 6 bases and J gave up 6 bases, with 17 bases separating them. The CDR3 is made up of 14 amino acids. Germline V CDR1 and CDR2: SQVTM, ANQGSEA. In nucleotides, the CDR3 is TGCAGCGTCGCGGGACAGAAAGGGGCCGGGGAGCTGTTTTTT. Protein product: CSVAGQKGAGELFF.

The count of this clone is one. The J gene is TRBJ2-1, the V gene TRBV27; D gene unclear. V lost 6 bases, J lost 5 bases, and 8 bases lay in between. CDR3 length equals 12 residues. Germline V gene data show CDR1 as MNHEY and CDR2 as SMNVEV (reference sequence). The CDR3 here is CASRHANNEQFF. In nucleotides, the CDR3 is TGTGCCAGCAGGCACGCGAACAATGAGCAGTTCTTC.